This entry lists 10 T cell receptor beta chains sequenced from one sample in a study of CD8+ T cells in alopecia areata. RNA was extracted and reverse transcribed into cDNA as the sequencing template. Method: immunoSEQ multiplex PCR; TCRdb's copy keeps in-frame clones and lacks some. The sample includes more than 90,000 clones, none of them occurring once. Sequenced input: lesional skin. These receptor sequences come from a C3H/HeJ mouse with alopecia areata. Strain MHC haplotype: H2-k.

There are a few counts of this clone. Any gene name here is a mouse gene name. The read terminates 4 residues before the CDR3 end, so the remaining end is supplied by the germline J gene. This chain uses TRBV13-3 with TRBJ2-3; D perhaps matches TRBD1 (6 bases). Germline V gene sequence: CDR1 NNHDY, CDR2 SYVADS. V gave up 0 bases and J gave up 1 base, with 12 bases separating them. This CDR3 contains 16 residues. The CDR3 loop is CASSDASNRGAETLYF. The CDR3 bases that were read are TGTGCCAGCAGTGATGCAAGTAACAGGGGTGCAGAA.

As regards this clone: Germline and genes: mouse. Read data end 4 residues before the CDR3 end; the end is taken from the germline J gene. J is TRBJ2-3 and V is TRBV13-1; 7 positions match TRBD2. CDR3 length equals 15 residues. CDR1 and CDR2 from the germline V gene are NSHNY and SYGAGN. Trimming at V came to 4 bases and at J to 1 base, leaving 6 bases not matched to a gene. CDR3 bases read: TGTGCCAGCAGTTCCCGGGGGGGAGGTGCAGAA. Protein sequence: CASSSRGGGAE. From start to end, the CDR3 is CASSSRGGGAETLYF.

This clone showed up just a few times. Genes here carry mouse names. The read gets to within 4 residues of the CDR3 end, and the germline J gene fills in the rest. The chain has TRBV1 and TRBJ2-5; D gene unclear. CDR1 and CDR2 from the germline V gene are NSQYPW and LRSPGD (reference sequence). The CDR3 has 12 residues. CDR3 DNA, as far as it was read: TGCACCTGCAGTGCGTCAAAAGAC. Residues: CTCSASKD. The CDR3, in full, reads CTCSASKDTQYF.

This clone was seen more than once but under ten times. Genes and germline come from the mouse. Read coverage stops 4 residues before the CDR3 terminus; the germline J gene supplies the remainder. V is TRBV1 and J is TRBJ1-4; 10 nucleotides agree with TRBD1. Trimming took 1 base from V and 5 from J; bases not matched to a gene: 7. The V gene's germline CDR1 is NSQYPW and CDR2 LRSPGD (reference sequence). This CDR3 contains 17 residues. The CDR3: CTCSAVPGTGENERLFF. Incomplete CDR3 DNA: TGCACCTGCAGTGCAGTCCCCGGGACAGGGGAGAACGAA. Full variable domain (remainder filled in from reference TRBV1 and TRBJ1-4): VTLLEQNPRWRLVPRGQAVNLRCILKNSQYPWMSWYQQDLQKQLQWLFTLRSPGDKEVKSLPGADYLATRVTDTELRLQVANMSQGRTLYCTCSAVPGTGENERLFFGHGTKLSVL.

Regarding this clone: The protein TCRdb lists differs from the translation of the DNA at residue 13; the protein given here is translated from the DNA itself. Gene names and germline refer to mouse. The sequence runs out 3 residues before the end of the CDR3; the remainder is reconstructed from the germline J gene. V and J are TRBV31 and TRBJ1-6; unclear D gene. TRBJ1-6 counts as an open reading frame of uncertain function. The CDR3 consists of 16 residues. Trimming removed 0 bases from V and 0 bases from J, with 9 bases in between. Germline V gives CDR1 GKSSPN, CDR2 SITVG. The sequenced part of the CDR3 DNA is TGTGCCTGGAGTCTATGGGGAAATTCCTATAATTCGCCC. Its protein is CAWSLWGNSYNSP. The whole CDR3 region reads CAWSLWGNSYNSPLYF.

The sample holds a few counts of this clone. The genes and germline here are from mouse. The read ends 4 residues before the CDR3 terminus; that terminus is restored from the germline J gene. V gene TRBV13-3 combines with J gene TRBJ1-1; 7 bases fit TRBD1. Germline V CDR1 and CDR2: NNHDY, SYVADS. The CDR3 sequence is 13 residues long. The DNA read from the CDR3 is TGTGCCAGCAGTGAATCCGGGACAGCA. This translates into CASSESGTA. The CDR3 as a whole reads CASSESGTAEVFF.

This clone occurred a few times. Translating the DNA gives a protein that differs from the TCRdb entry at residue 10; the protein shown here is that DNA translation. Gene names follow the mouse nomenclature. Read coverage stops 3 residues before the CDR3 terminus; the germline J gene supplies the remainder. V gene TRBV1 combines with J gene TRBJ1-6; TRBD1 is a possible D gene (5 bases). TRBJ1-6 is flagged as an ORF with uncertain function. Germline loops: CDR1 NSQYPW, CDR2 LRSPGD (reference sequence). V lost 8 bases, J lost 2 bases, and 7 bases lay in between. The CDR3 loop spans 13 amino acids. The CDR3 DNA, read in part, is TGCACCTGCCGGACAACCTATAATTCGCCC. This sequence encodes CTCRTTYNSP. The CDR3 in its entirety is CTCRTTYNSPLYF.

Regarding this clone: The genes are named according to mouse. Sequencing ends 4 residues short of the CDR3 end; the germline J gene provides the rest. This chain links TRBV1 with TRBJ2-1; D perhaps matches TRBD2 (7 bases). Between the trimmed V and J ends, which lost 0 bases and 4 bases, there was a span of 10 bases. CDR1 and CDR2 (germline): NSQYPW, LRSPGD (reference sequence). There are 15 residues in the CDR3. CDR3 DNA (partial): TGCACCTGCAGTGCAGACCTGGGGGCTTATGCT. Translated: CTCSADLGAYA. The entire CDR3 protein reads CTCSADLGAYAEQFF.

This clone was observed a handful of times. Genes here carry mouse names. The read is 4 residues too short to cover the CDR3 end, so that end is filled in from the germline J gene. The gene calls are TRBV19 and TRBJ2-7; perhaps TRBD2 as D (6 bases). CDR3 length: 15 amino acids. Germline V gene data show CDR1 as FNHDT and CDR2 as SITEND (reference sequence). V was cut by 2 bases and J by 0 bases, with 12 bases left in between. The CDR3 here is CASSIRGDLSYEQYF. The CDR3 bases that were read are TGTGCCAGCAGTATTCGGGGGGACCTCTCCTAT.

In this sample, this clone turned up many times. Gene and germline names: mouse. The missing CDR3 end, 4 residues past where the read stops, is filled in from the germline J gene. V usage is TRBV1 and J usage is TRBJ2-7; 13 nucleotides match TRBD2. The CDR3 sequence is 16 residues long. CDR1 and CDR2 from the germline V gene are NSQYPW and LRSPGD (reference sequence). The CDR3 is CTCSARTGGAPYEQYF. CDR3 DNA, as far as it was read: TGCACCTGCAGTGCGCGGACTGGGGGGGCCCCTTAT. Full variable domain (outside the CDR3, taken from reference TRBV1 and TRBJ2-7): VTLLEQNPRWRLVPRGQAVNLRCILKNSQYPWMSWYQQDLQKQLQWLFTLRSPGDKEVKSLPGADYLATRVTDTELRLQVANMSQGRTLYCTCSARTGGAPYEQYFGPGTRLTVL.